The 8 T cell receptor beta chains presented below share a single source sample, sequenced in a study of low-dose radiotherapy and immunotherapy resistance in tumors. First-strand cDNA used TRAV- and TRBV-specific primers, covering alpha and beta chains. The authors ran 20 PCR cycles to amplify TCRs with a constant-region primer and V-primer adapter. TCRdb reanalysed the reads using MiXCR and keeps one entry per CDR3 protein. Of 75,000 to 95,000 distinct CDR3 sequences listed, 18% are singletons. Time point in this sample: before trial treatment. Material: PBMCs, obtained before treatment. The receptors derive from a male donor with prostate cancer.

This clonotype appeared many times. For the CDR3, the DNA is TGCAGCGTTGGCCCGGTGGGACACCCGTTATTTACAGATACGCAGTATTTT. Its protein product is CSVGPVGHPLFTDTQYF. This chain connects TRBV29-1 to TRBJ2-3; weak D call: TRBD1 (6 bases). The CDR3 runs to 17 residues. Trimming pared 4 bases from V and 3 bases from J, leaving 23 bases between. CDR1 and CDR2 from the germline V gene are SQVTM and ANQGSEA.

This clonotype was seen ten or more times. V gene TRBV30 combines with J gene TRBJ2-7; the match to TRBD1 covers 7 bases. Per the germline V gene, CDR1 is GTSNPN and CDR2 is SVGIG (reference sequence). After removal of 1 base from V and 2 bases from J, the junction contained 2 bases not matched to a gene. This CDR3 contains 13 residues. CDR3 nucleotides: TGTGCCTGGAGTGGGACAGGAACCTACGAGCAGTACTTC. Translation gives CAWSGTGTYEQYF.

Ten or more counts support this clonotype. The chain combines TRBV29-1 with TRBJ2-3; 10 bases match TRBD2. J gave up 4 bases and V 7 bases, and 17 bases lay outside the gene matches. The germline gives CDR1 SQVTM, CDR2 ANQGSEA. The CDR3 extends over 17 amino acids. Written as DNA, the CDR3 is TGCAGCGCTCAAAGCGGGGCTAGCGGGGGTCGGGCAGATACGCAGTATTTT. It is translated as CSAQSGASGGRADTQYF.

This clonotype was seen a few times. V and J are TRBV19 and TRBJ2-6; TRBD1 matches at 7 bases. V gave up 6 bases and J gave up 0 bases; unmatched junction bases: 8. This CDR3 is built from 17 residues. CDR1 is LNHDA, CDR2 SQIVND, per germline (reference sequence). CDR3 amino acids: CASRTDRRSSGANVLTF. The CDR3 nucleotides are TGTGCCAGTAGAACGGACAGGCGAAGCTCTGGGGCCAACGTCCTGACTTTC.

A note on this clonotype: A much larger clone lies one base from this, so it may be a read error. The V gene is TRBV6-1, the J gene TRBJ1-2; tentative D call: TRBD1 (5 bases). Trimming took off 6 bases at V and 9 bases at J, with 17 bases between the two ends. The CDR3 extends over 13 amino acids. The V gene's germline CDR1 is MNHNS and CDR2 SASEGT. The DNA of the CDR3 is TGTGCCAGCAGCACCGGGACGGGGGATCGCTACACCTTC. Amino acid sequence: CASSTGTGDRYTF.

V gene TRBV28 combines with J gene TRBJ2-1; 10 bases agree with TRBD2. V shed 2 bases, J shed 5 bases, and the junction held 0 bases outside the gene matches. Germline V gives CDR1 MDHEN, CDR2 SYDVKM. CDR3 length: 14 residues. The CDR3 DNA is TGTGCCAGCAGTTTACTAGCGGGAGACAATGAGCAGTTCTTC. It encodes CASSLLAGDNEQFF.

This clonotype appeared many times. V is TRBV28 and J is TRBJ2-7; D not certain. V was cut by 3 bases and J by 6 bases, with 12 bases left in between. The CDR3 sequence is 13 residues long. Germline loops: CDR1 MDHEN, CDR2 SYDVKM. In DNA, the CDR3 is TGTGCCAGCAGTTTGGGCAGCCTCCTCGAGCAGTACTTC. This encodes CASSLGSLLEQYF. The full variable domain, rest sourced from reference TRBV28 and TRBJ2-7, is DVKVTQSSRYLVKRTGEKVFLECVQDMDHENMFWYRQDPGLGLRLIYFSYDVKMKEKGDIPEGYSVSREKKERFSLILESASTNQTSMYLCASSLGSLLEQYFGPGTRLTVT.

This clonotype showed up many times. The V call is TRBV7-8, the J call TRBJ2-7; D is uncertain. Germline values: CDR1 SGHVS, CDR2 FQNEAQ. The CDR3 contains 17 residues. The ends were cut back, 1 base at V and 4 bases at J, with 20 bases in the middle. The DNA for the CDR3 is TGTGCCAGCAGCTTAGAGGGTGGGGTTAAAGGATCGTACGAGCAGTACTTC. It yields the protein CASSLEGGVKGSYEQYF.